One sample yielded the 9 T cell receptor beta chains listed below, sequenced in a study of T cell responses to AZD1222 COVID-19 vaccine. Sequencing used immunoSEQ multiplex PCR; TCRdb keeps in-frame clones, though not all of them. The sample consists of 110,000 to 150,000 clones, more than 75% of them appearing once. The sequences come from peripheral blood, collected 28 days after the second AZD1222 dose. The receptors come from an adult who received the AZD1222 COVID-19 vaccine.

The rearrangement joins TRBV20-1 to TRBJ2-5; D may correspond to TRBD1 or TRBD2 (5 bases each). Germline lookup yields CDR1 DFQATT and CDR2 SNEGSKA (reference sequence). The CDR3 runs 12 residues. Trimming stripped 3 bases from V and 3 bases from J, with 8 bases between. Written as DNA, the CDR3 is TGCAGTGCTAGTTTGGGGGAAGAGACCCAGTACTTC. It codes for CSASLGEETQYF.

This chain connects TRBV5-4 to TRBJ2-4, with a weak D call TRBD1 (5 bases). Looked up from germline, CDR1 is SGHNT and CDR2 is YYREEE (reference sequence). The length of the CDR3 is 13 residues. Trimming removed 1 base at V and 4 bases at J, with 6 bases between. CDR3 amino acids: CASSLSGKNIQYF. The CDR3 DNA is TGTGCCAGCAGCTTGTCAGGGAAAAACATTCAGTACTTC.

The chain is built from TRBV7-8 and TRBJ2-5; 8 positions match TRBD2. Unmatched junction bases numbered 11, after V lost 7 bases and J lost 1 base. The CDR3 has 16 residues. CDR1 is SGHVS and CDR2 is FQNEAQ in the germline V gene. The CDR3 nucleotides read TGTGCCAGCAACGATCGGAGCGGGAGCTTCCAAGAGACCCAGTACTTC. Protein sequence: CASNDRSGSFQETQYF. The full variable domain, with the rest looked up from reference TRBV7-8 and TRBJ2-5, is GAGVSQSPRYKVAKRGQDVALRCDPISGHVSLFWYQQALGQGPEFLTYFQNEAQLDKSGLPSDRFFAERPEGSVSTLKIQRTQQEDSAVYLCASNDRSGSFQETQYFGPGTRLLVL.

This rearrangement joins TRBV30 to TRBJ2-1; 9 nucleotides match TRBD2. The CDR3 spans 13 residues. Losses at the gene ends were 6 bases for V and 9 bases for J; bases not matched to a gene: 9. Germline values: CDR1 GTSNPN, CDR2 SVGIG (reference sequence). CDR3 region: CACVLAGWGEQFF. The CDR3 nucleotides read TGTGCCTGTGTTCTAGCGGGATGGGGTGAGCAGTTCTTC.

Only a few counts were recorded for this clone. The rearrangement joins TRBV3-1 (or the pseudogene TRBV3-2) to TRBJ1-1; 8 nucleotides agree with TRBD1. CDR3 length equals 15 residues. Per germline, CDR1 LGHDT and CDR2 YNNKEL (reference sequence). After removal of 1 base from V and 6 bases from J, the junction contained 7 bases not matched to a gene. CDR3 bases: TGTGCCAGCAGCCAAGCGCACCAGGGGGCCCCTGAAGCTTTCTTT. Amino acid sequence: CASSQAHQGAPEAFF.

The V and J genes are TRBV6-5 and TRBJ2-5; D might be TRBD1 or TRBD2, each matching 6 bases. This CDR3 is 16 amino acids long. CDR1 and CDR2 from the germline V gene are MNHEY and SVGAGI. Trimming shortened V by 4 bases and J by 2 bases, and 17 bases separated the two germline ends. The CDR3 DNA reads TGTGCCAGCAGTTCCTCCAGGGGTGGAGGGCAAGAGACCCAGTACTTC. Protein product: CASSSSRGGGQETQYF.

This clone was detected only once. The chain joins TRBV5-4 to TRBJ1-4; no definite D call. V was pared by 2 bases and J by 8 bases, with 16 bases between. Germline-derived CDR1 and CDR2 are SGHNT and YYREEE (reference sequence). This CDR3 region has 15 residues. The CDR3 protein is CASSLRGEREEKLFF. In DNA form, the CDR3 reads TGTGCCAGCAGCTTACGGGGAGAGCGGGAAGAAAAACTGTTTTTT. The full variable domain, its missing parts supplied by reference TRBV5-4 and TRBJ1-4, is ETGVTQSPTHLIKTRGQQVTLRCSSQSGHNTVSWYQQALGQGPQFIFQYYREEENGRGNFPPRFSGLQFPNYSSELNVNALELDDSALYLCASSLRGEREEKLFFGSGTQLSVL.

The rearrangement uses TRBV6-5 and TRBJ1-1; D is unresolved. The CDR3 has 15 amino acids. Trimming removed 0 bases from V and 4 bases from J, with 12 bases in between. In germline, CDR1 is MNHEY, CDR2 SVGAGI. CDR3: CASSYSVGVGTEAFF. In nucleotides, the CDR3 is TGTGCCAGCAGTTACTCAGTGGGTGTGGGCACTGAAGCTTTCTTT.

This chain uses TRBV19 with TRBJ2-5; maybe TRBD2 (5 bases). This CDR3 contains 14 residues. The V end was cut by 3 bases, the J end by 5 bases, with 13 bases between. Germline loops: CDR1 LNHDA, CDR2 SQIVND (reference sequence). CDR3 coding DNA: TGTGCCAGTAGTATTCTCGGGGTCGGGGAGACCCAGTACTTC. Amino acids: CASSILGVGETQYF.